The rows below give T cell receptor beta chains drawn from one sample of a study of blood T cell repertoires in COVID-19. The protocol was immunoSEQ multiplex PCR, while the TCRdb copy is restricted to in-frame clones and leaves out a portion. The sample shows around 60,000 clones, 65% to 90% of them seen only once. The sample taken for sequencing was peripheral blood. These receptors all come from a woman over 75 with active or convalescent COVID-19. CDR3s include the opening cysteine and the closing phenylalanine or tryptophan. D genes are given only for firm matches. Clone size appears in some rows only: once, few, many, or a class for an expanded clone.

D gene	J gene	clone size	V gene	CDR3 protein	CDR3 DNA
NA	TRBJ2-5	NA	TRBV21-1	CASSKALTRRRELRPDQETQYF	TGTGCCAGCAGCAAAGCGCTAACCCGTCGGAGAGAGCTGAGGCCAGATCAAGAGACCCAGTACTTC
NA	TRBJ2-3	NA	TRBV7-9	CASSDRGGWWYF	TGTGCCAGCAGCGACCGAGGGGGTTGGTGGTATTTT
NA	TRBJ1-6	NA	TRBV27	CASKRGISSYNSPLHF	TGTGCCAGCAAGAGAGGGATTAGCTCCTATAATTCACCCCTCCACTTT
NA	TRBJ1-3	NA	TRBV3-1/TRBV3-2	CASSQVPQGAGNTIYF	TGTGCCAGCAGCCAAGTCCCACAGGGTGCTGGAAACACCATATATTTT
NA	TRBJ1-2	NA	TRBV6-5	CASSYSRQANYGYTF	TGTGCCAGCAGTTACTCCCGGCAGGCTAACTATGGCTACACCTTC
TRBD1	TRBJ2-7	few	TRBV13	CASSSSQGSGYEQYF	TGTGCCAGCAGCTCGTCACAGGGGTCGGGCTACGAGCAGTACTTC
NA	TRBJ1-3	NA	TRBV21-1	CASSKPTTRGPGNTIYF	TGTGCCAGCAGCAAACCAACGACTAGAGGGCCGGGAAACACCATATATTTT
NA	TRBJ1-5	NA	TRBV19	CASSPTGYSNQPQHF	TGTGCCAGTAGCCCGACAGGATACAGCAATCAGCCCCAGCATTTT
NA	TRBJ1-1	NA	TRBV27	CASSLRWGAAFF	TGTGCCAGCAGTTTGCGCTGGGGCGCGGCTTTCTTT
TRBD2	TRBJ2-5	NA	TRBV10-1	CASSEPPRGLAGVQETQYF	TGCGCCAGCAGTGAGCCCCCTCGTGGACTAGCGGGGGTTCAAGAGACCCAGTACTTC
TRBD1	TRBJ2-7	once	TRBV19	CASSISGTGLTYEQYF	TGTGCCAGTAGTATATCAGGGACAGGGTTAACCTACGAGCAGTACTTC
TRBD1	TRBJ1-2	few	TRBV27	CASSLIGTGDGYTF	TGTGCCAGCAGTTTAATTGGGACAGGGGATGGCTACACCTTC